Described below is a single T cell receptor beta chain sequence and its context. The germline V gene has CDR1 ENHRY and CDR2 SYGVKD. Deletions cut 6 bases from V and 4 bases from J, with 10 bases between. The CDR3 extends over 13 amino acids. These data belong to a study of blood T cell repertoires in COVID-19. The protocol was immunoSEQ multiplex PCR, while the TCRdb copy is restricted to in-frame clones and leaves out a portion. The sample has about 200,000 clones, 82% seen once; the top ten hold 8.2%. The gene calls are TRBV10-3 and TRBJ2-1; TRBD2 might be the D (5 bases). The receptor was derived from an elderly woman with COVID-19, enrolled during active disease. Sample: peripheral blood. In DNA, the CDR3 is TGTGCCATCAGCAGCGGATCTTACAATGAGCAGTTCTTC. Translated, it gives CAISSGSYNEQFF.